These 8 T cell receptor beta chains originate from one sample sequenced in a study of blood T cell repertoires in COVID-19 (dated by TCRdb to 2019 to 2021). To prepare the library, the immunoSEQ multiplex PCR assay was applied. TCRdb obtained this table from immuneACCESS and retained in-frame rearrangements with V and J assigned. These tables miss some clones; where compared with another copy, unresolved V genes account for less than half of the shortfall, and the remainder is unexplained. This sample lists fewer than 350,000 clones; 70% to 90% were detected once. The top ten constitute about 12% of the sample. The sequenced sample was peripheral blood. The receptors shown here come from a woman aged 30 to 39 with COVID-19, enrolled during active disease.

About this clone: The same CDR3 is also encoded by other DNA sequences in this sample. This chain links TRBV10-3 with TRBJ2-7; D gene ambiguous. The CDR3 sequence is 12 residues long. V shed 3 bases and J shed 2 bases, with 5 bases lying between them. CDR1 and CDR2 from the germline V gene are ENHRY and SYGVKD. The CDR3 loop reads CAISDSAYEQYF. The CDR3, as DNA: TGTGCCATCAGTGACTCGGCCTACGAGCAGTACTTC.

J is TRBJ2-7 and V is TRBV7-9, with 7 bases identical to TRBD1. This CDR3 is 14 amino acids long. V shed 5 bases, J shed 5 bases, and the junction held 9 bases outside the gene matches. Looked up from germline, CDR1 is SEHNR and CDR2 is FQNEAQ (reference sequence). Here the CDR3 DNA reads TGTGCCAGCAGCCAAAGGCTACAGGGGCACGAGCAGTACTTC. Residues: CASSQRLQGHEQYF.

The gene calls are TRBV4-1 and TRBJ2-2; D unclear. From germline, CDR1 is MGHRA and CDR2 YSYEKL. The CDR3 spans 16 residues. V lost 4 bases and J lost 7, with 19 bases in between. Here the CDR3 DNA reads TGCGCCAGCAGCCCTCCATCCCTGGCTAGGAGCGGGGAGCTGTTTTTT. It yields the protein CASSPPSLARSGELFF.

The V gene is TRBV27, the J gene TRBJ1-2; 8 positions match TRBD1. There are 14 residues in the CDR3. The germline V gene encodes CDR1 MNHEY and CDR2 SMNVEV (reference sequence). Losses at the gene ends were 0 bases for V and 8 bases for J; bases not matched to a gene: 5. CDR3 DNA sequence: TGTGCCAGCAGTTTATCGGGAACAGGGGGAGGCTACACCTTC. As protein: CASSLSGTGGGYTF.

The table lists this clone with a count of one. The chain combines TRBV7-8 with TRBJ1-5; D remains unclear. Germline V lookup: CDR1 SGHVS, CDR2 FQNEAQ. The CDR3 is made up of 15 amino acids. Trimming stripped 2 bases from V and 3 bases from J, with 11 bases between. CDR3 DNA: TGTGCCAGCAGCTTAATTTGGGCGAACAATCAGCCCCAGCATTTT. Translation gives CASSLIWANNQPQHF. The full variable domain, in which reference TRBV7-8 and TRBJ1-5 provide the parts outside the CDR3, is GAGVSQSPRYKVAKRGQDVALRCDPISGHVSLFWYQQALGQGPEFLTYFQNEAQLDKSGLPSDRFFAERPEGSVSTLKIQRTQQEDSAVYLCASSLIWANNQPQHFGDGTRLSIL.

This sequence joins TRBV10-2 and TRBJ1-3, with 7 positions matching TRBD1. From germline, CDR1 is WSHSY and CDR2 SAAADI. V gave up 6 bases and J gave up 4 bases; unmatched junction bases: 21. This CDR3 contains 19 residues. The CDR3 protein is CASSEKGGGLFLSGNTIYF. In DNA, the CDR3 is TGCGCCAGCAGCGAGAAAGGGGGCGGGTTGTTTTTATCGGGAAACACCATATATTTT.

V gene TRBV4-1 combines with J gene TRBJ2-5; perhaps TRBD2 as D (7 bases). CDR1 and CDR2 from the germline V gene are MGHRA and YSYEKL. The V end lost 4 bases, the J end lost 4 bases, and 19 bases lay between the germline ends. The CDR3 is 16 residues long. Written as DNA, the CDR3 is TGCGCCAGCAGCCGGACCTTAGAGGGGGGGAGAGAGACCCAGTACTTC. Translating gives CASSRTLEGGRETQYF.

A single count supports this clone. The chain uses TRBV6-5 and TRBJ2-5, with 7 bases aligning to TRBD1. Trimming at V came to 6 bases and at J to 4 bases, leaving 2 bases not matched to a gene. This CDR3 has 12 amino acids. The germline V gene encodes CDR1 MNHEY and CDR2 SVGAGI. This CDR3 reads CASRTGTETQYF. The CDR3 DNA reads TGTGCCAGCAGGACAGGGACAGAGACCCAGTACTTC.